This T cell receptor (beta chain) was captured by sequencing in a study of T cells in Graves' hyperthyroidism and ophthalmopathy. General observations from the study: Separating ophthalmopathy from stable hyperthyroidism was achieved by a 13 V-J model.

This CDR3 contains 12 residues. Unmatched junction bases numbered 5, after V lost 8 bases and J lost 7 bases. Germline V CDR1 and CDR2: SGHAT, FQNNGV. This clonotype was detected many times. Its specificity is unknown. RNA transcripts were the template for amplifying TCR beta CDR3 regions. Carried out on the TCR CDR3, a first-round RT-PCR used the HTBI primer set. TCRdb reanalysed the multiplex PCR reads using MiXCR and keeps one entry per CDR3 protein. The data show approximately 400,000 distinct CDR3 sequences, with roughly 25% seen just once and around 70% held by the top ten. The sequencing sample was made of blood. V is TRBV11-2 and J is TRBJ2-1; 7 nucleotides line up with TRBD2. The TCR sequence derives from a man aged 50 to 60 with Graves' hyperthyroidism. CDR3 nucleotide sequence: TGTGCCAGCGGGTGGGAGGGGAATGAGCAGTTCTTC. It translates to CASGWEGNEQFF.